The clone carrying this T cell receptor beta chain was found a few times. This specimen belongs to a study of response to subunit inactivated influenza vaccine. The CDR3 length is 12 residues. Germline CDR1 is SGHAT and CDR2 is FQNNGV. V was cut by 2 bases and J by 8 bases, with 7 bases left in between. TCRdb used MiXCR to reprocess the RT-PCR reads, holding one entry per CDR3 protein. This sample has about 700,000 distinct CDR3 sequences, with roughly 15% found just once. The input for sequencing was PBMCs from blood, taken roughly 2 weeks before vaccination. The chain combines TRBV11-2 with TRBJ1-3, with D unclear. This TCR was sampled from a man in his fifties who received an inactivated influenza vaccine. This chain's CDR3 is CASSLFWDTIYF. The CDR3 region has the DNA TGTGCCAGCAGCTTATTTTGGGACACCATATATTTT.